This passage covers 25 T cell receptor beta chains from one sample sequenced in a study of control samples from healthy donors and cancer patients. Profiled with immunoSEQ multiplex PCR; TCRdb holds only in-frame clones, not every one. The profile shows 6,000 to 7,000 clones, roughly 80% of them singletons. Sample: formalin-fixed, paraffin-embedded tissue. The receptor source for this set is a male donor with melanoma.

CDR3: CASSLEGNTEAFF. CDR3 nucleotides: TGTGCCAGCAGCTTAGAGGGGAACACTGAAGCTTTCTTT. The V gene is TRBV7-9, the J gene TRBJ1-1; no reliable D call. This CDR3 comprises 13 residues. Trimming removed 1 base at V and 1 base at J, with 4 bases between. From germline, CDR1 is SEHNR and CDR2 FQNEAQ (reference sequence).

The V and J genes are TRBV28 and TRBJ1-5; TRBD1 matches at 8 bases. Germline CDR1 reads MDHEN; CDR2 reads SYDVKM. This CDR3 has 16 residues. V lost 6 bases, J lost 0 bases, and 7 bases stayed unmatched. This CDR3 is CASRPGTGYSNQPQHF. Here the CDR3 DNA reads TGTGCCAGCAGACCCGGGACAGGATATAGCAATCAGCCCCAGCATTTT. The whole variable domain, remainder taken from reference TRBV28 and TRBJ1-5, is DVKVTQSSRYLVKRTGEKVFLECVQDMDHENMFWYRQDPGLGLRLIYFSYDVKMKEKGDIPEGYSVSREKKERFSLILESASTNQTSMYLCASRPGTGYSNQPQHFGDGTRLSIL.

The chain couples TRBV30 to TRBJ1-1; 8 bases are shared with TRBD1. Trimming removed 4 bases from V and 0 bases from J; junction bases left unmatched: 7. CDR3 length equals 15 residues. The V gene's germline CDR1 is GTSNPN and CDR2 SVGIG (reference sequence). The CDR3 is CAWTGGLSVNTEAFF. The CDR3 DNA reads as TGTGCCTGGACAGGGGGCTTGAGTGTGAACACTGAAGCTTTCTTT.

This clone was counted a single time. The rearrangement links TRBV15 to TRBJ2-5; D unresolved. The CDR3 extends over 13 amino acids. Trimming took 2 bases from V and 1 from J, leaving 5 bases between them. The germline gives CDR1 LNHNV, CDR2 YYDKDF (reference sequence). The CDR3 reads CATSRSLQETQYF. CDR3 nucleotides: TGTGCCACCAGCAGATCGCTCCAAGAGACCCAGTACTTC.

Only one count was recorded for this clone. The J gene is TRBJ1-1, the V gene TRBV19; D not certain. Germline V gene sequence: CDR1 LNHDA, CDR2 SQIVND (reference sequence). Trimming shortened V by 5 bases and J by 10 bases, and 14 bases separated the two germline ends. This CDR3 spans 12 amino acids. The CDR3 sequence: CASSPKTLPAFF. In nucleotides, the CDR3 is TGTGCCAGTAGTCCGAAGACGTTGCCAGCTTTCTTT.

The chain couples TRBV7-9 to TRBJ2-2; perhaps TRBD1 as D (6 bases). Trimming shortened V by 6 bases and J by 2 bases, and 13 bases separated the two germline ends. Germline V gene data show CDR1 as SEHNR and CDR2 as FQNEAQ (reference sequence). The CDR3 extends over 15 amino acids. This CDR3 is CASRFRGTNTGELFF. The DNA for the CDR3 is TGTGCCAGCAGGTTCAGGGGTACTAACACCGGGGAGCTGTTTTTT.

The V gene is TRBV12-3 or TRBV12-4, the J gene TRBJ2-2; D gene uncertain. Trimming cost V 10 bases and J 4 bases, with 13 bases left between them. The CDR3 consists of 13 residues. The CDR3 reads CAIGLVSTGELFF. In DNA, the CDR3 is TGTGCCATTGGGCTAGTTTCCACCGGGGAGCTGTTTTTT.

V is TRBV18 and J is TRBJ2-3, with 9 bases that match TRBD1. The germline CDR1 and CDR2 sequences are KGHSH and LQKENI. The CDR3 runs 17 residues. Trimming cost V 0 bases and J 1 base; bases outside gene matches: 5. CDR3 residues: CASSPPTGGWGTDTQYF. CDR3 DNA: TGTGCCAGCTCACCACCTACAGGGGGCTGGGGCACAGATACGCAGTATTTT.

This clone was observed once. V and J are TRBV29-1 and TRBJ1-5, with D maybe TRBD1 (5 bases). The V end was cut by 5 bases, the J end by 4 bases, with 12 bases between. There are 13 residues in the CDR3. Germline-derived CDR1 and CDR2 are SQVTM and ANQGSEA. The CDR3 DNA follows: TGCAGCGTTCGGGGCAGTCAAAATCAGCCCCAGCATTTT. Translation gives CSVRGSQNQPQHF.

This clone occurred once. The chain combines TRBV7-3 with TRBJ2-2, with D unresolved. Trimming shortened V by 4 bases and J by 6 bases, and 3 bases separated the two germline ends. This CDR3 is built from 11 residues. Per the germline V gene, CDR1 is SGHTA and CDR2 is FQGTGA. The CDR3 DNA reads as TGTGCCAGCAGCTACGCCGGGGAGCTGTTTTTT. It specifies CASSYAGELFF.

The chain uses TRBV6-2 or TRBV6-3 and TRBJ1-1, with 7 bases fitting TRBD1. Unmatched junction bases numbered 3, after V lost 5 bases and J lost 3 bases. CDR1 and CDR2 from the germline V gene are MNHEY and SVGEGT. This CDR3 comprises 13 residues. The CDR3 here is CASSMTGHTEAFF. For the CDR3, the DNA is TGTGCCAGCAGTATGACAGGGCACACTGAAGCTTTCTTT.

The chain joins TRBV7-8 to TRBJ2-5; a possible D gene is TRBD1 (8 bases). CDR3 length: 16 amino acids. V lost 5 bases and J 2 bases, leaving 18 bases between the germline ends. In germline, CDR1 is SGHVS, CDR2 FQNEAQ. The CDR3 is CASSPWTGRGQETQYF. The CDR3 coding sequence is TGTGCCAGCAGCCCCTGGACAGGGAGGGGGCAAGAGACCCAGTACTTC.

A few counts support this clone. The same CDR3 arises from other DNA sequences in this sample as well. This chain connects TRBV9 to TRBJ1-4; TRBD1 is a possible D gene (5 bases). Germline values: CDR1 SGDLS, CDR2 YYNGEE. The CDR3 loop spans 13 amino acids. With 0 bases removed from V and 10 bases from J, the gap between germline ends came to 10 bases. CDR3 coding DNA: TGTGCCAGCAGCGTAGGGGACCAGGGAAAACTGTTTTTT. Translation gives CASSVGDQGKLFF.

The chain employs TRBV6-1 and TRBJ1-3, with 7 nucleotides matching TRBD1. The CDR3 loop spans 15 amino acids. J was trimmed by 8 bases and V by 0 bases; bases with no gene match: 7. Germline V gives CDR1 MNHNS, CDR2 SASEGT. CDR3 sequence reads: CASSEALGQAYTIYF. The CDR3 DNA is TGTGCCAGCAGTGAAGCTCTCGGACAGGCATACACCATATATTTT.

This sequence joins TRBV6-5 and TRBJ1-1; TRBD1 is a possible D gene (5 bases). This CDR3 is built from 14 residues. The V gene lost 7 bases and the J gene lost 1 base, with 13 bases spanning the gap. Germline CDR1 reads MNHEY; CDR2 reads SVGAGI. The CDR3 bases are TGTGCCAGCACGTATGGGGGGGGGAACACTGAAGCTTTCTTT. Protein sequence: CASTYGGGNTEAFF.

The chain joins TRBV18 to TRBJ2-7; TRBD1 agrees at 9 bases. The CDR3 is 15 amino acids. Germline V gives CDR1 KGHSH, CDR2 LQKENI. With V trimmed by 5 bases and J by 9 bases, 14 bases remained unmatched. DNA of the CDR3: TGTGCCAGCTCAACCGGGACAGGGATTCTACGCGGGCAGTACGTC. Translating it yields CASSTGTGILRGQYV.

By its share, this clone is medium-sized. The genes are TRBV19 and TRBJ1-5; tentatively, D is TRBD1 (5 bases). The V and J ends lost 5 bases and 7 bases respectively, with 15 bases between them. CDR3 size: 14 residues. Germline CDR1 reads LNHDA; CDR2 reads SQIVND (reference sequence). CDR3 sequence reads: CASSLGPQSQPQHF. CDR3 nucleotides: TGTGCCAGTAGTCTGGGACCTCAGAGCCAGCCCCAGCATTTT. The whole variable domain, filled in from reference TRBV19 and TRBJ1-5, reads DGGITQSPKYLFRKEGQNVTLSCEQNLNHDAMYWYRQDPGQGLRLIYYSQIVNDFQKGDIAEGYSVSREKKESFPLTVTSAQKNPTAFYLCASSLGPQSQPQHFGDGTRLSIL.

This clone has just one count. The chain uses TRBV29-1 and TRBJ2-3, with D perhaps TRBD1 (5 bases). V lost 7 bases, J lost 6 bases, and 11 bases lay in between. This CDR3 has 11 residues. Germline assignment: CDR1 SQVTM and CDR2 ANQGSEA. Here the CDR3 reads CSAGNGDTQYF. The CDR3 DNA sequence: TGCAGCGCAGGGAACGGTGATACGCAGTATTTT.

The chain couples TRBV6-6 to TRBJ1-5; D remains unclear. The germline CDR1 and CDR2 sequences are MNHNY and SVGAGI (reference sequence). The CDR3 spans 14 residues. V lost 0 bases to trimming and J lost 7 bases, with 10 bases between them. The chain's CDR3 is CASSYSKEGQPQHF. The CDR3 DNA reads TGTGCCAGCAGTTACTCGAAGGAAGGGCAGCCCCAGCATTTT.

This clone has a single count. The chain carries TRBV7-3 and TRBJ2-1; 7 bases fit TRBD2. Germline V gives CDR1 SGHTA, CDR2 FQGTGA. The CDR3 sequence is 21 residues long. Trimming at V came to 1 base and at J to 5 bases, leaving 23 bases not matched to a gene. CDR3 nucleotides: TGTGCCAGCAGCTTAAGACCCTACGGCCCCCCCTCCAGCGGGGTCCACAATGAGCAGTTCTTC. It translates to CASSLRPYGPPSSGVHNEQFF.

The chain links TRBV7-8 to TRBJ2-7; no reliable D call. Germline values: CDR1 SGHVS, CDR2 FQNEAQ. The CDR3 spans 13 residues. V shed 3 bases and J shed 6 bases, with 12 bases lying between them. CDR3 sequence: CASSFSDGAEQYV. The CDR3, as DNA: TGTGCCAGCAGCTTTAGTGACGGCGCCGAGCAGTACGTC.

This clone was detected only a few times. The chain joins TRBV11-3 to TRBJ2-5; tentatively, D is TRBD1 or TRBD2 (7 bases each). V was pared by 5 bases and J by 4 bases, with 17 bases between. This CDR3 contains 15 residues. Germline-derived CDR1 and CDR2 are SGHNT and YENEEA. CDR3 bases: TGTGCCAGCAGCCGCCGACAGGGAGGGGGAGAGACCCAGTACTTC. Protein sequence: CASSRRQGGGETQYF.

Only a few counts were recorded for this clone. The chain joins TRBV7-2 to TRBJ1-6; the D is unclear. V was clipped by 4 bases and J by 8 bases, with 9 bases between them. CDR1 is SGHTA, CDR2 FQGNSA, per germline. The CDR3 is 13 amino acids. The CDR3 nucleotides are TGTGCCAGCAGCTCGAAACCTCATTCACCCCTCCACTTT. Protein product: CASSSKPHSPLHF.

The chain employs TRBV5-1 and TRBJ1-1; D not certain. CDR1 is SGHRS and CDR2 is YFSETQ in the germline V gene. The CDR3 contains 14 residues. The V end lost 1 base, the J end lost 2 bases, and 9 bases lay between the germline ends. CDR3 nucleotides: TGCGCCAGCAGCTTGTCGGAGCTAAACACTGAAGCTTTCTTT. Translation: CASSLSELNTEAFF.

The chain has TRBV6-5 and TRBJ1-5; D remains unclear. Germline V gene lookup returns CDR1 MNHEY and CDR2 SVGAGI. This CDR3 spans 13 amino acids. The ends were cut back, 8 bases at V and 2 bases at J, with 10 bases in the middle. This chain's CDR3 is CASGTAGNQPQHF. The DNA for the CDR3 is TGTGCCAGCGGTACGGCCGGCAATCAGCCCCAGCATTTT.